This TCR beta chain emerged from a study of early T cells in non-severe SARS-CoV-2 infection. Study in general: Sequenced material consisted of bulk RNA (from unsorted whole blood), and chains were unpaired. Whole-study results and caveats: The VDJdb matching leaned toward anti-spike CD8 responses and overlooked private and CD4 specificities.

This clonotype occurred many times. As yet, its antigen is unknown. Researchers attached unique molecular identifiers to individual cDNA molecules. TCRdb recomputed calls from the 5' RACE reads with MiXCR, one row per CDR3 protein. Of some 89,000 distinct CDR3 sequences detected, about 11% appear once; the ten largest clones hold around 4.7%. The CDR3 has 13 amino acids. V gave up 0 bases and J gave up 3 bases, with 7 bases separating them. Germline values: CDR1 SGDLS, CDR2 YYNGEE. The chain uses TRBV9 and TRBJ2-7, with unresolved D. The TCR comes from an adult who was a healthcare worker with PCR-confirmed SARS-CoV-2 infection or an uninfected control (not recorded which). Specimen: whole blood, collected at baseline. CDR3 protein: CASSVENSYEQYF. The CDR3 region has the DNA TGTGCCAGCAGCGTAGAAAACAGCTACGAGCAGTACTTC.